Below, 11 T cell receptor beta chains from the same sample are listed, as sequenced in a study of T cell responses to AZD1222 COVID-19 vaccine. Only in-frame clones appear in the TCRdb table, and some are missing; sequencing was by immunoSEQ multiplex PCR. The profile shows 95,000 to 150,000 clones, over 75% of them singletons. The sample was peripheral blood, taken on day 0 of AZD1222 vaccination. These receptor sequences come from an adult in good health.

V usage is TRBV7-2 and J usage is TRBJ2-1, with D unresolved. Trimming left V 5 bases short and J 4 bases short, with 12 bases between. Germline V CDR1 and CDR2: SGHTA, FQGNSA. The CDR3 spans 14 residues. CDR3 DNA: TGTGCCAGCAGCCCGCCGGCGGCTTACAATGAGCAGTTCTTC. Amino acid sequence: CASSPPAAYNEQFF.

The chain is built from TRBV20-1 and TRBJ1-5, with a possible D match to TRBD1 (6 bases). Per the germline V gene, CDR1 is DFQATT and CDR2 is SNEGSKA (reference sequence). The CDR3 has 10 residues. Deletions cut 6 bases from V and 11 bases from J, with 11 bases between. CDR3 DNA: TGCAGTGCAGCCGGACAGACCCAGCATTTT. It encodes CSAAGQTQHF.

This chain uses TRBV25-1 with TRBJ2-2, with D uncertain. Trimming stripped 3 bases from V and 6 bases from J, with 8 bases between. The CDR3 covers 13 residues. Germline V CDR1 and CDR2: MGHDK, SYGVNS. The CDR3 region has the DNA TGTGCCAGCAGTGACCCGACCCCCGGGGAGCTGTTTTTT. Translation gives CASSDPTPGELFF.

This chain uses TRBV7-2 with TRBJ2-7; TRBD1 agrees at 9 bases. The CDR3 sequence is 14 residues long. V lost 4 bases, J lost 3 bases, and 4 bases stayed unmatched. From germline, CDR1 is SGHTA and CDR2 FQGNSA. As DNA, the CDR3 is TGTGCCAGCAGCTCCCGGGACAGGGTCTACGAGCAGTACTTC. This encodes CASSSRDRVYEQYF. The variable domain in full, with the rest retrieved from reference TRBV7-2 and TRBJ2-7, is GAGVSQSPSNKVTEKGKDVELRCDPISGHTALYWYRQSLGQGLEFLIYFQGNSAPDKSGLPSDRFSAERTGGSVSTLTIQRTQQEDSAVYLCASSSRDRVYEQYFGPGTRLTVT.

V is TRBV5-4 and J is TRBJ1-1; 8 bases map to TRBD1. V dropped 4 bases and J dropped 0; count of bases not matched to a gene: 5. CDR1 SGHNT and CDR2 YYREEE come from the germline V gene (reference sequence). CDR3 length equals 15 residues. The DNA for the CDR3 is TGTGCCAGCAGCGTCGACAGGGGCTTGAACACTGAAGCTTTCTTT. Encoded protein: CASSVDRGLNTEAFF. Variable domain in full (rest from reference TRBV5-4 and TRBJ1-1): ETGVTQSPTHLIKTRGQQVTLRCSSQSGHNTVSWYQQALGQGPQFIFQYYREEENGRGNFPPRFSGLQFPNYSSELNVNALELDDSALYLCASSVDRGLNTEAFFGQGTRLTVV.

The V gene is TRBV5-4, the J gene TRBJ2-1; TRBD2 aligns across 12 bases. The CDR3 is made up of 15 amino acids. CDR1 is SGHNT, CDR2 YYREEE, per germline (reference sequence). V was pared by 2 bases and J by 7 bases, with 4 bases of the junction left unmatched. The CDR3 loop reads CASSLGLAGSNEQFF. Written as DNA, the CDR3 is TGTGCCAGCAGCTTAGGACTAGCGGGATCTAATGAGCAGTTCTTC.

V gene TRBV24-1 combines with J gene TRBJ1-5, with D unresolved. The CDR3 is 12 residues long. The germline CDR1 and CDR2 sequences are KGHDR and SFDVKD. V shed 5 bases and J shed 7 bases, with 8 bases lying between them. Written as DNA, the CDR3 is TGTGCCACCAGTGGGGTCGGGCAGCCCCAGCATTTT. It yields the protein CATSGVGQPQHF.

The chain is built from TRBV5-1 and TRBJ2-2; 11 nucleotides align to TRBD2. J was trimmed by 5 bases and V by 4 bases; bases with no gene match: 7. CDR3 size: 16 residues. From germline, CDR1 is SGHRS and CDR2 YFSETQ. CDR3 nucleotide sequence: TGCGCCAGCAGCACCGATACTAGCGGGAGAACCGGGGAGCTGTTTTTT. Its translation: CASSTDTSGRTGELFF. The full variable domain, its missing parts supplied by reference TRBV5-1 and TRBJ2-2, is KAGVTQTPRYLIKTRGQQVTLSCSPISGHRSVSWYQQTPGQGLQFLFEYFSETQRNKGNFPGRFSGRQFSNSRSEMNVSTLELGDSALYLCASSTDTSGRTGELFFGEGSRLTVL.

The rearrangement links TRBV3-1 (or the pseudogene TRBV3-2) to TRBJ2-7; TRBD2 matches 9 bases. Unmatched junction bases numbered 8, after V lost 4 bases and J lost 4 bases. CDR3 size: 15 residues. The germline V gene has CDR1 LGHDT and CDR2 YNNKEL (reference sequence). The CDR3 loop reads CASSPFSGSAYEQYF. CDR3 DNA: TGTGCCAGCAGCCCGTTTAGCGGGAGTGCTTACGAGCAGTACTTC.

The V call is TRBV18, the J call TRBJ2-2; 8 bases align to TRBD2. The junction had 9 bases not matched to a gene; V was cut back by 3 bases and J by 3 bases. The germline CDR1 and CDR2 sequences are KGHSH and LQKENI. The CDR3 has 17 residues. The CDR3 protein is CASSPRGTSGYTGELFF. The CDR3 region has the DNA TGTGCCAGCTCACCTCGAGGTACTAGCGGATACACCGGGGAGCTGTTTTTT.

This rearrangement joins TRBV7-2 to TRBJ1-1; D is unresolved. The ends were cut back, 5 bases at V and 2 bases at J, with 15 bases in the middle. Germline V CDR1 and CDR2: SGHTA, FQGNSA. The CDR3 is made up of 15 amino acids. The CDR3 protein is CASSPRGSDNTEAFF. The CDR3 DNA reads TGTGCCAGCAGCCCCAGAGGGTCAGACAACACTGAAGCTTTCTTT. Looking up the rest from reference TRBV7-2 and TRBJ1-1 gives the full variable domain: GAGVSQSPSNKVTEKGKDVELRCDPISGHTALYWYRQSLGQGLEFLIYFQGNSAPDKSGLPSDRFSAERTGGSVSTLTIQRTQQEDSAVYLCASSPRGSDNTEAFFGQGTRLTVV.